This TCR beta chain is from a study of metastatic and nonmetastatic thyroid tumors (TCRdb year 2020). Describing the broader study: For patients with malignant and with benign thyroid disease, the researchers compared repertoires between peripheral blood samples and tumor or nodule tissue samples.

Before undergoing thyroid surgery, none of the patients had been given any kind of treatment. Using T-cell receptor beta sequencing, the researchers looked back retrospectively at clinical samples from patients, gathered between the early 2010s and the late 2010s. Overall study outcomes, separate from this receptor: In both blood and tumor samples, TCR beta diversity was reported to be significantly higher in malignant tumors than in benign nodules.

Ten or more counts support this clone. Its cognate antigen has yet to be identified. Per-base quality was not reported, and no clone a single base away is much larger than it. Libraries were made using PCR. Sequencing instrument: Illumina HiSeq 4000. High-throughput sequencing was used to profile the TCR beta-chain CDR3 region of every patient. Per the authors' processing: A classifier to discriminate distant-metastatic papillary thyroid cancer patients was built from CDR3 differences across clinicopathological groups. The Shannon index was used to measure repertoire diversity, and the Morisita-Horn index was used to measure how similar tumor and blood repertoires were. The public reads were reanalyzed by TCRdb: fastp trimming at Q25, MiXCR alignment, in-frame beta chains only. These V and J calls rely on TCRdb rather than the paper's analysis. The sample table holds tens of thousands of clones, of which 26% were seen once. About 16% of the sample comes from the top ten.

CDR1 and CDR2 are read off the germline V gene as SGHDN and FVKESK. The CDR3 numbers 15 residues from cysteine through phenylalanine. The only DNA kept is the CDR3, 45 bases in frame from the first base. Trimming removed 0 bases from V and 4 bases from J, leaving 12 bases between the germline ends. The sample was blood. The chain is assembled from TRBV14 and TRBJ1-2; no confident D gene assignment can be made. This TCR was recovered from a male donor with papillary thyroid cancer or a benign thyroid nodule (not recorded which). Some clones in this sample may be carry-over from other donors' samples. The base sequence is TGTGCCAGCAGCCAAGATGCAGGTAGACGCTATGGCTACACCTTC. Translated, it gives CASSQDAGRRYGYTF.